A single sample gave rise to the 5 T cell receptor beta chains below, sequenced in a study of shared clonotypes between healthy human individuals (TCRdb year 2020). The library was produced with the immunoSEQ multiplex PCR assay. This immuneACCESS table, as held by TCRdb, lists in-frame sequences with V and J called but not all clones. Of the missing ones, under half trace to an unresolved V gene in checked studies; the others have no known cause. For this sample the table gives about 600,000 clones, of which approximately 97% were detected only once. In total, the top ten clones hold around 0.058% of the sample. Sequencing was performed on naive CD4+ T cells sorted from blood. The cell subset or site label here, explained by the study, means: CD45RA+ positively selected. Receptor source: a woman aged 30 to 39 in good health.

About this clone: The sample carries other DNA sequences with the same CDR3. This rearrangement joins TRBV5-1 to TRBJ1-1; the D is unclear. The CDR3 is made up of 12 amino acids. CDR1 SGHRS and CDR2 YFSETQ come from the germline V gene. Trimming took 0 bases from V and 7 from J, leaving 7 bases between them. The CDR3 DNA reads TGCGCCAGCAGCTTGGAGGGAAGTGAAGCTTTCTTT. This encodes CASSLEGSEAFF.

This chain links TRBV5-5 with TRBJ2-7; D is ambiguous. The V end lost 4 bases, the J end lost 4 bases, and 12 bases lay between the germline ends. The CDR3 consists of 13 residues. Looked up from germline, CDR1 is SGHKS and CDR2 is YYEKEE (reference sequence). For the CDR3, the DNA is TGTGCCAGCAGCGAGACCGGTGGGTACGAGCAGTACTTC. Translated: CASSETGGYEQYF.

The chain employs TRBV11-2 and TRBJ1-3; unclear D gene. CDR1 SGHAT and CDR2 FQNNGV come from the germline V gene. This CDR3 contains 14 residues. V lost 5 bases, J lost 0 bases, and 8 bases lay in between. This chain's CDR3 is CASSRKVSGNTIYF. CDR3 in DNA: TGTGCCAGCAGCAGAAAGGTCTCTGGAAACACCATATATTTT.

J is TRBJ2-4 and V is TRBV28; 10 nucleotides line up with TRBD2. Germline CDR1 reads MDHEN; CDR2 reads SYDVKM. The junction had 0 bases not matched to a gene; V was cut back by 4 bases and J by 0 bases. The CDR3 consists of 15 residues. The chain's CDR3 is CASSSSGRAKNIQYF. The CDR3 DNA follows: TGTGCCAGCAGTTCTAGCGGGAGAGCCAAAAACATTCAGTACTTC.

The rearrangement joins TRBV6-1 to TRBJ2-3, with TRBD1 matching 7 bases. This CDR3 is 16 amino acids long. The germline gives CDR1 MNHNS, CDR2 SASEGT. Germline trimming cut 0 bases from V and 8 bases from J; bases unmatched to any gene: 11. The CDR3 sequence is CASSEAQGFSRPTQYF. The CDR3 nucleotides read TGTGCCAGCAGTGAAGCACAGGGGTTCTCCCGACCTACGCAGTATTTT.